Sequencing of this T cell receptor beta chain was carried out in a study of blood T cell repertoires in COVID-19. Overall study: Researchers got acute and convalescent COVID-19 samples from the United States, Italy and Spain.

In the authors' methods: Amplifying reference gene primers gave estimates of nucleated cell counts. Sequenced by immunoSEQ multiplex PCR; TCRdb stores in-frame clones only, minus some. V, J and clone size reflect that table, while D and trimming were determined from the DNA. This table has under 350,000 clones, approximately 83% appearing once. The germline V and J ends were trimmed by 4 bases and 4 bases, with 12 bases remaining between them. The V gene's germline CDR1 is SGHRS and CDR2 YFSETQ. CDR3 size: 14 residues. The chain carries TRBV5-1 and TRBJ1-3; possible D gene TRBD1, 6 bases. The sample was peripheral blood. This sequence originates from a human donor in a cohort sampled during active COVID-19. The chain's CDR3 is CASSPAGEGNTIYF. In nucleotides, the CDR3 is TGCGCCAGCAGCCCGGCAGGGGAAGGAAACACCATATATTTT. The full variable domain, rest sourced from reference TRBV5-1 and TRBJ1-3, is KAGVTQTPRYLIKTRGQQVTLSCSPISGHRSVSWYQQTPGQGLQFLFEYFSETQRNKGNFPGRFSGRQFSNSRSEMNVSTLELGDSALYLCASSPAGEGNTIYFGEGSWLTVV.